This T cell receptor (beta chain) was identified during a study of blood T cell repertoires in COVID-19. Study-level background: Samples representing acute and convalescent COVID-19 were sourced from the United States, Italy and Spain.

Germline lookup yields CDR1 MGHDK and CDR2 SYGVNS. V was shortened by 3 bases and J by 8 bases, with 19 bases between the two germline ends. This CDR3 is 15 amino acids long. This clone is a singleton in its sample. Measured with immunoSEQ multiplex PCR; TCRdb has only the in-frame clones, and not every one. The sample has fewer than 250,000 clones, 86% seen once. The chain recombines TRBV25-1 with TRBJ1-2; D unresolved. Sequenced material: peripheral blood. This clonotype was obtained from a man aged 50-59 years with acute or convalescent COVID-19. Written as DNA, the CDR3 is TGTGCCAGCAGTGATACTGGAGGCTCCGGTGGGGGCTACACCTTC. Residues: CASSDTGGSGGGYTF.